These 32 T cell receptor beta chains originate from one sample sequenced in a study of blood T cell repertoires in COVID-19. Using immunoSEQ multiplex PCR, the repertoire was profiled, and TCRdb retains in-frame clones only, with some absent. Of 160,000 or so clones listed, around 85% were seen once; the top ten hold over 2%. Sequencing input: peripheral blood. These TCRs come from a woman aged 70 to 79 with acute or convalescent COVID-19.

The chain carries TRBV6-5 and TRBJ1-4; TRBD1 aligns across 7 bases. CDR3 length: 14 residues. Germline loops: CDR1 MNHEY, CDR2 SVGAGI. J was trimmed by 8 bases and V by 5 bases; bases with no gene match: 8. The CDR3 nucleotides are TGTGCCAGCAGTCCAACGGGACAGCCAGAAAAACTGTTTTTT. Translated: CASSPTGQPEKLFF.

V and J are TRBV5-1 and TRBJ2-7; 12 bases are a match to TRBD1. The CDR3 consists of 15 residues. Germline trimming cut 4 bases from V and 7 bases from J; bases unmatched to any gene: 9. CDR1 and CDR2 (germline): SGHRS, YFSETQ. CDR3 bases: TGCGCCAGCAGCCCGTCGGGACAGGGGGCAAGAGAGCAGTACTTC. Its translation is CASSPSGQGAREQYF. The whole variable domain, filled in from reference TRBV5-1 and TRBJ2-7, reads KAGVTQTPRYLIKTRGQQVTLSCSPISGHRSVSWYQQTPGQGLQFLFEYFSETQRNKGNFPGRFSGRQFSNSRSEMNVSTLELGDSALYLCASSPSGQGAREQYFGPGTRLTVT.

The chain combines TRBV19 with TRBJ1-1; D gene uncertain. The CDR3 runs to 16 residues. Deletions cut 3 bases from V and 4 bases from J, with 18 bases between. The germline gives CDR1 LNHDA, CDR2 SQIVND (reference sequence). The CDR3 coding sequence is TGTGCCAGTAGTATTAAAACCTCGGGTGGTGGCACTGAAGCTTTCTTT. Its translation is CASSIKTSGGGTEAFF.

This CDR3 reads CASSAGSNSGNTIYF. The CDR3 nucleotides read TGTGCCAGCAGTGCAGGTTCAAACTCTGGAAACACCATATATTTT. The genes are TRBV2 and TRBJ1-3; D is ambiguous. Trimming took 4 bases from V and 0 from J, leaving 10 bases between them. The CDR3 runs to 15 residues. Germline V gives CDR1 SNHLY, CDR2 FYNNEI.

V gene TRBV24-1 combines with J gene TRBJ2-1, with 7 bases identical to TRBD1. Trimming removed 4 bases from V and 3 bases from J; junction bases left unmatched: 8. CDR1 and CDR2 (germline): KGHDR, SFDVKD. The CDR3 is 16 residues long. The CDR3 DNA sequence: TGTGCCACCAGTGACCAAAGGACAGGATACTACAATGAGCAGTTCTTC. Protein sequence: CATSDQRTGYYNEQFF.

The gene calls are TRBV4-1 and TRBJ1-4, with TRBD1 matching 9 bases. The ends lost 7 bases at V and 2 bases at J; junction bases unmatched: 8. The CDR3 sequence is 16 residues long. CDR1 and CDR2 from the germline V gene are MGHRA and YSYEKL. The CDR3 coding sequence is TGCGCCAGCACTCCCGACAGGGGGGTTACTAATGAAAAACTGTTTTTT. It specifies CASTPDRGVTNEKLFF.

The V and J genes are TRBV6-1 and TRBJ2-2, with no clear D. In germline, CDR1 is MNHNS, CDR2 SASEGT. The CDR3 has 14 residues. Between the trimmed V and J ends, which lost 3 bases and 5 bases, there was a span of 10 bases. The CDR3 region is CASSDPGGTGELFF. The CDR3 nucleotides are TGTGCCAGCAGTGACCCAGGTGGAACCGGGGAGCTGTTTTTT.

This chain joins TRBV28 and TRBJ2-1; TRBD2 matches 12 bases. The germline CDR1 and CDR2 sequences are MDHEN and SYDVKM. The CDR3 consists of 15 residues. Trimming at V came to 2 bases and at J to 9 bases, leaving 5 bases not matched to a gene. CDR3 nucleotides: TGTGCCAGCAGTTTAGCTAGCGGGGGGGCCATTGAGCAGTTCTTC. Protein product: CASSLASGGAIEQFF.

The chain joins TRBV11-1 to TRBJ2-5; possibly TRBD1 for D (6 bases). The CDR3 is 13 residues long. Germline V gene lookup returns CDR1 SGHAT and CDR2 FQDESV (reference sequence). Trimming shortened V by 3 bases and J by 5 bases, and 10 bases separated the two germline ends. CDR3 DNA sequence: TGTGCCAGCAGCTTTCAGGGGTTCGAGACCCAGTACTTC. It translates to CASSFQGFETQYF.

The rearrangement uses TRBV5-1 and TRBJ2-6, with TRBD1 matching 9 bases. CDR3 length equals 17 residues. Germline lookup yields CDR1 SGHRS and CDR2 YFSETQ. Germline trimming cut 0 bases from V and 2 bases from J; bases unmatched to any gene: 3. The CDR3 region has the DNA TGCGCCAGCAGCTTGGTACAGGGGGCTACTGGGGCCAACGTCCTGACTTTC. Protein sequence: CASSLVQGATGANVLTF.

The rearrangement uses TRBV24-1 and TRBJ2-3; a weak D match, TRBD2 (6 bases). Trimming took off 7 bases at V and 5 bases at J, with 6 bases between the two ends. CDR3 length: 11 residues. In germline, CDR1 is KGHDR, CDR2 SFDVKD. The CDR3 nucleotides are TGTGCCACCAGCGGGGGAGATACGCAGTATTTT. Translation gives CATSGGDTQYF.

The chain is built from TRBV7-9 and TRBJ1-4, with D possibly being TRBD1 (5 bases). Germline V CDR1 and CDR2: SEHNR, FQNEAQ (reference sequence). The CDR3 runs to 15 residues. V shed 4 bases and J shed 5 bases, with 14 bases lying between them. This CDR3 is CASSSRQPSNEKLFF. The CDR3, as DNA: TGTGCCAGCAGCTCAAGACAGCCCTCGAATGAAAAACTGTTTTTT. Full variable domain (remainder filled in from reference TRBV7-9 and TRBJ1-4): DTGVSQNPRHKITKRGQNVTFRCDPISEHNRLYWYRQTLGQGPEFLTYFQNEAQLEKSRLLSDRFSAERPKGSFSTLEIQRTEQGDSAMYLCASSSRQPSNEKLFFGSGTQLSVL.

The chain recombines TRBV27 with TRBJ1-5; weak D call: TRBD1 (5 bases). This CDR3 has 15 residues. From germline, CDR1 is MNHEY and CDR2 SMNVEV (reference sequence). The V end was cut by 3 bases, the J end by 3 bases, with 12 bases between. The CDR3 DNA sequence: TGTGCCAGCAGTTTGACGGGACTGCACAATCAGCCCCAGCATTTT. Its protein product is CASSLTGLHNQPQHF.

A single count supports this clone. This sequence joins TRBV6-1 and TRBJ1-2; a possible D gene is TRBD1 (5 bases). Trimming took off 2 bases at V and 3 bases at J, with 13 bases between the two ends. Germline V gene sequence: CDR1 MNHNS, CDR2 SASEGT. The CDR3 spans 15 residues. The CDR3 nucleotides are TGTGCCAGCAGTGAACGCCTACAGGAGTACTATGGCTACACCTTC. This codes for CASSERLQEYYGYTF.

This clone was seen once. The chain couples TRBV18 to TRBJ1-1, with 9 bases that match TRBD1. Germline V lookup: CDR1 KGHSH, CDR2 LQKENI. CDR3 size: 14 residues. The junction had 6 bases not matched to a gene; V was cut back by 4 bases and J by 6 bases. CDR3 sequence (DNA): TGTGCCAGCTCACGGGGGACAGGGCCGTCTGAAGCTTTCTTT. Translated, it gives CASSRGTGPSEAFF.

The CDR3 bases are TGTGCCAGCAGCCAAAGCCTAGCGGGGGGTTCGATTCAGTACTTC. Its protein product is CASSQSLAGGSIQYF. The chain links TRBV14 to TRBJ2-4; TRBD2 agrees at 11 bases. The CDR3 totals 15 residues. Trimming cost V 2 bases and J 10 bases; bases outside gene matches: 7. Germline lookup yields CDR1 SGHDN and CDR2 FVKESK. Using reference TRBV14 and TRBJ2-4 for the parts outside the CDR3, the full variable domain is EAGVTQFPSHSVIEKGQTVTLRCDPISGHDNLYWYRRVMGKEIKFLLHFVKESKQDESGMPNNRFLAERTGGTYSTLKVQPAELEDSGVYFCASSQSLAGGSIQYFGAGTRLSVL.

The J gene is TRBJ1-1, the V gene TRBV5-1; a weak D match, TRBD1 (5 bases). From germline, CDR1 is SGHRS and CDR2 YFSETQ. The CDR3 runs 15 residues. V lost 0 bases to trimming and J lost 0 bases, with 9 bases between them. The CDR3 nucleotides read TGCGCCAGCAGCTTGGATCCGGGGGTGAACACTGAAGCTTTCTTT. Residues: CASSLDPGVNTEAFF.

J is TRBJ2-5 and V is TRBV6-5, with TRBD2 matching 7 bases. J was trimmed by 2 bases and V by 10 bases; bases with no gene match: 7. Per the germline V gene, CDR1 is MNHEY and CDR2 is SVGAGI. The CDR3 length is 13 residues. The CDR3 coding sequence is TGTGCCACGTGGTGGGGGGGACAAGAGACCCAGTACTTC. Encoded protein: CATWWGGQETQYF.

The V gene is TRBV7-2, the J gene TRBJ2-1; D perhaps matches TRBD1 (5 bases). The CDR3 is made up of 15 amino acids. The V and J ends lost 5 bases and 5 bases respectively, with 16 bases between them. The V gene's germline CDR1 is SGHTA and CDR2 FQGNSA. CDR3 sequence: CASSHTRGNNNEQFF. The CDR3 coding sequence is TGTGCCAGCAGCCATACAAGGGGAAACAACAATGAGCAGTTCTTC.

V and J are TRBV19 and TRBJ2-7, with 8 nucleotides matching TRBD1. This CDR3 has 14 amino acids. Germline trimming cut 6 bases from V and 2 bases from J; bases unmatched to any gene: 6. Germline loops: CDR1 LNHDA, CDR2 SQIVND (reference sequence). The CDR3 sequence: CASRHTGGPYEQYF. The DNA for the CDR3 is TGTGCCAGTAGACATACAGGGGGACCCTACGAGCAGTACTTC.

This clone has only one observation. This rearrangement joins TRBV6-2 or TRBV6-3 to TRBJ2-5; possibly TRBD1 for D (6 bases). V lost 6 bases to trimming and J lost 1 base, with 15 bases between them. This CDR3 comprises 15 residues. CDR1 and CDR2 from the germline V gene are MNHEY and SVGEGT. CDR3 residues: CASSAPQGPQETQYF. Written as DNA, the CDR3 is TGTGCCAGCAGCGCTCCACAGGGACCCCAAGAGACCCAGTACTTC.

This clone was found once. V is TRBV5-1 and J is TRBJ1-5, with D possibly TRBD1 on 5 matching bases. Germline assignment: CDR1 SGHRS and CDR2 YFSETQ. The length of the CDR3 is 13 residues. V was trimmed by 0 bases and J by 5 bases, leaving 6 bases between them. The CDR3 loop reads CASSLGGDQPQHF. CDR3 sequence (DNA): TGCGCCAGCAGCTTGGGGGGGGATCAGCCCCAGCATTTT.

The chain has TRBV27 and TRBJ2-1; tentatively, D is TRBD2 (6 bases). Per germline, CDR1 MNHEY and CDR2 SMNVEV (reference sequence). The CDR3 loop spans 17 amino acids. V lost 3 bases, J lost 0 bases, and 15 bases lay in between. The CDR3 here is CASSFRLVQSSYNEQFF. CDR3 nucleotide sequence: TGTGCCAGCAGTTTCAGACTAGTTCAAAGCTCCTACAATGAGCAGTTCTTC.

The chain links TRBV18 to TRBJ1-1; 7 bases align to TRBD1. The ends lost 3 bases at V and 1 base at J; junction bases unmatched: 11. Germline assignment: CDR1 KGHSH and CDR2 LQKENI. The CDR3 length is 17 residues. CDR3 in amino acids: CASSPGTYRGQNTEAFF. CDR3 DNA: TGTGCCAGCTCACCGGGTACCTACAGGGGCCAGAACACTGAAGCTTTCTTT.

This chain joins TRBV6-5 and TRBJ1-5; no firm D call. V was trimmed by 2 bases and J by 1 base, leaving 9 bases between them. The CDR3 is 15 residues long. The germline CDR1 and CDR2 sequences are MNHEY and SVGAGI. The CDR3 loop is CASSYTGGSNQPQHF. CDR3 in DNA: TGTGCCAGCAGTTACACTGGCGGAAGCAATCAGCCCCAGCATTTT.

The chain uses TRBV6-5 and TRBJ1-4; 7 bases line up with TRBD1. The CDR3 extends over 14 amino acids. Germline-derived CDR1 and CDR2 are MNHEY and SVGAGI. After removal of 5 bases from V and 5 bases from J, the junction contained 5 bases not matched to a gene. The CDR3 DNA follows: TGTGCCAGCAGTACACAGGGGTTAAATGAAAAACTGTTTTTT. It is translated as CASSTQGLNEKLFF.

About this clone itself: Distinct nucleotide sequences in the sample also encode this CDR3. The chain is built from TRBV7-2 and TRBJ1-5; a possible D gene is TRBD1 (6 bases). The ends were cut back, 1 base at V and 3 bases at J, with 10 bases in the middle. This CDR3 spans 15 amino acids. Germline loops: CDR1 SGHTA, CDR2 FQGNSA. This chain's CDR3 is CASSLVTGNNQPQHF. The CDR3, as DNA: TGTGCCAGCAGCTTAGTCACAGGGAACAATCAGCCCCAGCATTTT.

The CDR3, as DNA: TGCGCCAGCAGCCTGGTCCTACAGGGGGCGGGATACAATGAGCAGTTCTTC. This encodes CASSLVLQGAGYNEQFF. The chain carries TRBV4-1 and TRBJ2-1, with 9 bases lining up with TRBD1. The V gene end was trimmed by 4 bases and the J gene end by 4 bases; junction bases not matched to a gene: 11. Germline CDR1 and CDR2: MGHRA and YSYEKL. This CDR3 contains 17 residues.

The chain carries TRBV11-3 and TRBJ2-1, with 9 bases matching TRBD2. The CDR3 loop spans 15 amino acids. In germline, CDR1 is SGHNT, CDR2 YENEEA. The V gene end was trimmed by 1 base and the J gene end by 6 bases; junction bases not matched to a gene: 4. CDR3 DNA: TGTGCCAGCAGCTTAGGGCGGGGGGGCCTCAATGAGCAGTTCTTC. It encodes CASSLGRGGLNEQFF.

The chain combines TRBV6-2 or TRBV6-3 with TRBJ2-1; 11 bases align to TRBD2. This CDR3 is 17 amino acids long. Looked up from germline, CDR1 is MNHEY and CDR2 is SVGEGT. V was pared by 2 bases and J by 4 bases, with 7 bases of the junction left unmatched. This chain's CDR3 is CASSYPGLADHYNEQFF. Written as DNA, the CDR3 is TGTGCCAGCAGTTACCCGGGACTAGCGGATCATTACAATGAGCAGTTCTTC.

The chain carries TRBV7-6 and TRBJ2-1; 9 bases line up with TRBD1. With 5 bases clipped from V and 9 bases from J, the junction kept 5 bases outside the gene matches. The germline V gene has CDR1 SGHVS and CDR2 FNYEAQ. The CDR3 runs 13 residues. In nucleotides, the CDR3 is TGTGCCAGCAGCGAGGACAGGGGTGGTGAGCAGTTCTTC. Its translation: CASSEDRGGEQFF.

This chain joins TRBV7-2 and TRBJ1-6, with TRBD1 matching over 10 bases. V was clipped by 1 base and J by 7 bases; unmatched bases: 1. This CDR3 comprises 15 residues. Germline V gene sequence: CDR1 SGHTA, CDR2 FQGNSA. The CDR3: CASSLGDRGNSPLHF. In nucleotides, the CDR3 is TGTGCCAGCAGCTTAGGGGACAGGGGAAATTCACCCCTCCACTTT.